This T cell receptor beta chain was found in a study of blood T cell repertoires in COVID-19. Across the study: In each case, the material was cDNA or gDNA derived from T cells, B-cell-depleted T cells, or PBMCs.

Per the study methods: Using reference gene primer amplification, nucleated cell counts were estimated. Sequenced by immunoSEQ multiplex PCR; TCRdb stores in-frame clones only, minus some. That table is the source of V, J and clone size, and D and trimming were worked out from the DNA. The repertoire holds around 250,000 clones, with about nine tenths as singletons. Germline V gives CDR1 MNHEY, CDR2 SMNVEV (reference sequence). The V and J ends lost 3 bases and 0 bases, in that order; junction bases with no gene match: 12. The CDR3 spans 19 residues. The chain joins TRBV27 to TRBJ2-4, with 9 bases aligning to TRBD1. The specimen sequenced was peripheral blood. This TCR derives from a man in his 60s with acute or convalescent COVID-19. CDR3 nucleotides: TGTGCCAGCAGTTTTCCGACGGGACAGGGCCAAATAGCCAAAAACATTCAGTACTTC. This codes for CASSFPTGQGQIAKNIQYF.